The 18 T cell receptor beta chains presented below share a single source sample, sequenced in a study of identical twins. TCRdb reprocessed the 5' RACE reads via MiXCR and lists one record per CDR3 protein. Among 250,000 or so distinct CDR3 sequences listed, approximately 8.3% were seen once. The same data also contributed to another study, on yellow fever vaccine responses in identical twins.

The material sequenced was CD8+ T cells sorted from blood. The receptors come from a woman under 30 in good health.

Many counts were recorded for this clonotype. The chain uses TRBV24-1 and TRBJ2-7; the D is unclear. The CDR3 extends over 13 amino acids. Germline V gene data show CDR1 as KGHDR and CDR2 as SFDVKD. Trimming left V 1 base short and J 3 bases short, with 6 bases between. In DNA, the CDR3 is TGTGCCACCAGTGATTTAAAAGGCTACGAGCAGTACTTC. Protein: CATSDLKGYEQYF.

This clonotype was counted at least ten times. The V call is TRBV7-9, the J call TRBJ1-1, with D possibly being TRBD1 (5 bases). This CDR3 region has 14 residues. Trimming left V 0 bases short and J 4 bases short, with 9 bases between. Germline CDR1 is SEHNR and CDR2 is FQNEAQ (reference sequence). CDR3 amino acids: CASSLAWGSTEAFF. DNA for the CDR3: TGTGCCAGCAGCTTAGCTTGGGGGTCCACTGAAGCTTTCTTT.

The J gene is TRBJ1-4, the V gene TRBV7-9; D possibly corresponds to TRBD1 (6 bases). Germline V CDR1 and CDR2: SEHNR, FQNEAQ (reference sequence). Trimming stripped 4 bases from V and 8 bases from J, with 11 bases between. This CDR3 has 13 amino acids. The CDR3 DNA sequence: TGTGCCAGCAGCTGGGGGGCGGACGAAAAACTGTTTTTT. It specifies CASSWGADEKLFF.

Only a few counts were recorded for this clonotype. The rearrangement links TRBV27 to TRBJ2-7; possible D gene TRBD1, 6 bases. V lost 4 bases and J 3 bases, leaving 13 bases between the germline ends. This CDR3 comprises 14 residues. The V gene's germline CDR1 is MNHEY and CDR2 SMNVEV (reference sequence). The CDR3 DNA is TGTGCCAGCAGTTACGCAGGGGTGGGCTACGAGCAGTACTTC. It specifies CASSYAGVGYEQYF.

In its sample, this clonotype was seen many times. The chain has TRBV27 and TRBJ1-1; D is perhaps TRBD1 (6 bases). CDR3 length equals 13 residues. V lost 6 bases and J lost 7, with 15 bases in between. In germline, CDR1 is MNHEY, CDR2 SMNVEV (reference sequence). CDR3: CASSPQGLGEAFF. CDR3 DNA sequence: TGTGCCAGCAGCCCACAGGGATTGGGTGAAGCTTTCTTT.

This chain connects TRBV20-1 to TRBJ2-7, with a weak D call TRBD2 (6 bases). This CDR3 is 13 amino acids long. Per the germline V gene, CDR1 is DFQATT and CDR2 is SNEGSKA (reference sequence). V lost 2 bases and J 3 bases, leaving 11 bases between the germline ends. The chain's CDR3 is CSARSGSDYEQYF. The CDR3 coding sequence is TGCAGTGCTAGATCCGGGAGCGACTACGAGCAGTACTTC.

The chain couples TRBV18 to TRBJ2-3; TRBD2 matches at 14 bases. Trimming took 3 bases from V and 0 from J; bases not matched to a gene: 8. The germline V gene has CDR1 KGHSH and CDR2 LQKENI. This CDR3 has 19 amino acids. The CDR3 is CASSPPGTSGSSSTDTQYF. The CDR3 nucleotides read TGTGCCAGCTCACCGCCTGGGACTAGCGGGAGTTCTAGCACAGATACGCAGTATTTT.

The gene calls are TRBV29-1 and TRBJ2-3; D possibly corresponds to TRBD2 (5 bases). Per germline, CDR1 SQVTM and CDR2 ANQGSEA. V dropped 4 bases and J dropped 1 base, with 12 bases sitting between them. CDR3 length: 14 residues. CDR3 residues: CSVVAGSRTDTQYF. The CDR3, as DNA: TGCAGCGTTGTTGCGGGCTCCCGCACAGATACGCAGTATTTT.

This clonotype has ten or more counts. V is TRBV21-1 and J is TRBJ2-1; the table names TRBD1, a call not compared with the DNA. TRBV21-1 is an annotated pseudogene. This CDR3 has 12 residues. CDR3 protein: CASSNQGHEQFF. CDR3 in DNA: TGTGCCAGCAGCAATCAGGGACATGAGCAGTTCTTC.

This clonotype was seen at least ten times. The CDR3 bases are TGCGCCAGCAGAAGGGGACAGGGCATCACTGAAGCTTTCTTT. The encoded protein is CASRRGQGITEAFF. The V and J genes are TRBV4-3 and TRBJ1-1; 9 bases match TRBD1. CDR3 length: 14 amino acids. J was trimmed by 4 bases and V by 6 bases; bases with no gene match: 6. CDR1 is LGHNA, CDR2 YSLEER, per germline.

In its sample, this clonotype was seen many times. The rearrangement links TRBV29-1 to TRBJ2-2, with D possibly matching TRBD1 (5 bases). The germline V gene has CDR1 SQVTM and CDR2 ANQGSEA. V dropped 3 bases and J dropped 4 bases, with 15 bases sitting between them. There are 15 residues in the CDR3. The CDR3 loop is CSVDVRAQGTGELFF. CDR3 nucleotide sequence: TGCAGCGTTGACGTCAGGGCTCAAGGCACCGGGGAGCTGTTTTTT.

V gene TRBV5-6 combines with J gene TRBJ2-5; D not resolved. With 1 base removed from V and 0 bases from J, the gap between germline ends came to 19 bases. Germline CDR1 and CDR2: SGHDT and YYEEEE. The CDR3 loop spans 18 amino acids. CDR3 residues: CASSLRHAAERNQETQYF. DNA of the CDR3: TGTGCCAGCAGCTTGCGTCATGCGGCGGAGAGGAACCAAGAGACCCAGTACTTC. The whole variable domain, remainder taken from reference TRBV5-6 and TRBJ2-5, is DAGVTQSPTHLIKTRGQQVTLRCSPKSGHDTVSWYQQALGQGPQFIFQYYEEEERQRGNFPDRFSGHQFPNYSSELNVNALLLGDSALYLCASSLRHAAERNQETQYFGPGTRLLVL.

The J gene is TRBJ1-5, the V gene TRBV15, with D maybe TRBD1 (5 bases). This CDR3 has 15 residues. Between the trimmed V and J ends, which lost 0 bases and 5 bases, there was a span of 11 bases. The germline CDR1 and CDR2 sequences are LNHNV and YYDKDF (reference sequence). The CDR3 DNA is TGTGCCACCAGCAGAGATAGCTGGGGGTATCAGCCCCAGCATTTT. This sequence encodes CATSRDSWGYQPQHF.

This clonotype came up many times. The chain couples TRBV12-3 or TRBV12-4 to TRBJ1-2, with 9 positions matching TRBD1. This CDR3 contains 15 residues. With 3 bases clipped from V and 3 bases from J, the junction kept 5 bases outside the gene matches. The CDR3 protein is CASSFWDREYYGYTF. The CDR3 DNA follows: TGTGCCAGCAGTTTTTGGGACAGGGAATACTATGGCTACACCTTC.

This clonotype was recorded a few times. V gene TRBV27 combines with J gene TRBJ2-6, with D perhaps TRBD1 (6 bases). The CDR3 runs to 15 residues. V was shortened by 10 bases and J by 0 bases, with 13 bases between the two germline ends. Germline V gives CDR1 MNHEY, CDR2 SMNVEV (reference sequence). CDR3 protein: CANSPDSSGANVLTF. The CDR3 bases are TGTGCCAACTCCCCGGACAGCTCTGGGGCCAACGTCCTGACTTTC.

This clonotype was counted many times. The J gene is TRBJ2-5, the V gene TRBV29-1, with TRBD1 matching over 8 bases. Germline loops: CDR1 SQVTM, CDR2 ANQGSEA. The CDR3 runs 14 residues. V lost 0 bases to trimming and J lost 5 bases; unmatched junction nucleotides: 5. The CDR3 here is CSVEDPDRVETQYF. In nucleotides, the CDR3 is TGCAGCGTTGAAGATCCGGACAGGGTGGAGACCCAGTACTTC.

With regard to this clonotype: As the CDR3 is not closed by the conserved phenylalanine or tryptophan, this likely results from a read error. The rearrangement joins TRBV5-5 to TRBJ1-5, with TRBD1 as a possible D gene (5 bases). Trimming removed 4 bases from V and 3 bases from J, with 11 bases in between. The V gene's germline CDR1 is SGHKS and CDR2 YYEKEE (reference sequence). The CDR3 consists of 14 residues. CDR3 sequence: CASSVGQDNQPQHS. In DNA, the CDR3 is TGTGCCAGCAGCGTCGGACAAGACAATCAGCCCCAGCATTCT.

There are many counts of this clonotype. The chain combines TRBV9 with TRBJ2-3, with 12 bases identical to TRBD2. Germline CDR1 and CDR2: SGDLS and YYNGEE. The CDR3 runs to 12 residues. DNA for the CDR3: TGTTCTAGCGGGGGGGGCACAGATACGCAGTATTTT. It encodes CSSGGGTDTQYF.